The text below deals with one T cell receptor beta chain. Its antigen is unidentified. With 7 bases removed from V and 5 bases from J, the gap between germline ends came to 14 bases. CDR3 length: 13 residues. Germline CDR1 and CDR2: MNHEY and SMNVEV (reference sequence). Generated by immunoSEQ multiplex PCR, the TCRdb table keeps only in-frame clones and is missing some. The repertoire consists of tens of thousands of clones, with roughly 84% occurring once and the leading ten covering roughly 0.29%. The data were taken from a study of OX40 agonist ivuxolimab in advanced cancers. Study summary: Ivuxolimab, an antibody that agonizes OX40 (CD134), was administered to the patients. Recorded diagnoses for dose-escalation patients were hepatocellular carcinoma, melanoma, renal cell or head and neck cancer.

Findings and caveats of the study: On average, CD8+ T cells showed a greater number of expanded clones than CD4+. Some nonresponders also had low normalized T-cell clonal expansion.

This chain connects TRBV27 to TRBJ2-5; perhaps TRBD1 as D (6 bases). The sequence was collected from an adult with an advanced solid tumor such as melanoma, head and neck, liver or kidney cancer. Source: CD4+ or CD8+ T cells sorted from blood, taken in a trial of the OX40 agonist ivuxolimab. The CDR3: CASTTGSRETQYF. The CDR3 coding sequence is TGTGCCAGCACCACAGGGTCCCGGGAGACCCAGTACTTC.